Included here is one T cell receptor (beta chain) sequence, with context. Antigen unknown. The record originates from a study of vaccination effects on CD4 cells after COVID-19. Across the study: Of the BNT162b2 and mRNA-1273 vaccines, participants received two doses of one or the other.

Deletions cut 1 base from V and 7 bases from J, with 15 bases between. There are 15 residues in the CDR3. The germline gives CDR1 SGHDT, CDR2 YYEEEE. Here immunoSEQ multiplex PCR was the method, and the copy in TCRdb shows in-frame clones only, minus some. Of some 68,000 clones in the sample, roughly 72% were seen once. Antigen-specific CD4+ T cells were first expanded with viral peptide pools by the ViraFEST assay and only then sequenced. The culture ran for 10 days before CD4+ T cells were isolated. Having tested negative for nucleocapsid antibodies, the vaccine recipients showed no prior SARS-CoV-2 infection. Wells containing two million PBMC each were cultured with around 9.1 IU/ml IL-2 and about 9.6 ug/ml peptides. Cells had half their medium changed to IL-2 medium on days 3 and 7.

J is TRBJ2-1 and V is TRBV5-6, with D hard to call. The sample was CD4+ T cells from PBMCs cultured with HCoV-OC43 spike peptides, taken before COVID-19 vaccination. Subset indicated: HCoV-OC43 spike overlapping peptide pool stimulation. The TCR comes from a human donor who received a COVID-19 vaccine. CDR3 DNA: TGTGCCAGCAGCTTGATTATAGGGCAGTTAAATGAGCAGTTCTTC. Amino acid sequence: CASSLIIGQLNEQFF.